This entry lists 32 T cell receptor beta chains sequenced from one sample in a study of blood T cell repertoires in COVID-19. The assay was immunoSEQ multiplex PCR, and TCRdb's table has in-frame clones only and misses some. Here the sample spans around 230,000 clones, approximately 80% being singletons. The material sequenced was PBMCs or T cells enriched from blood (not recorded which). The receptors come from a man aged 40-55 years who had recovered from COVID-19.

V usage is TRBV12-5 and J usage is TRBJ2-1, with 9 bases fitting TRBD2. The CDR3 sequence is 15 residues long. Germline loops: CDR1 LGHNT, CDR2 FRNRAP. Unmatched junction bases numbered 4, after V lost 1 base and J lost 6 bases. CDR3 in DNA: TGTGCTAGTGGTTTGGCTGTAGCGGGAGTCAATGAGCAGTTCTTC. Residues: CASGLAVAGVNEQFF.

The chain links TRBV27 to TRBJ1-2, with TRBD1 matching over 9 bases. The germline gives CDR1 MNHEY, CDR2 SMNVEV (reference sequence). The V segment lost 3 bases and the J segment 5 bases; nucleotides outside the gene matches: 7. The CDR3 extends over 15 amino acids. As DNA, the CDR3 is TGTGCCAGCAGTTTTAAGGGGACAGGGCAATATGGCTACACCTTC. Encoded protein: CASSFKGTGQYGYTF.

In its sample, this clone was seen many times. J is TRBJ1-2 and V is TRBV2; no firm D call. The CDR3 is made up of 13 amino acids. V was trimmed by 3 bases and J by 4 bases, leaving 9 bases between them. In germline, CDR1 is SNHLY, CDR2 FYNNEI. The CDR3 sequence is CASSDKGVYGYTF. The CDR3, as DNA: TGTGCCAGCAGTGATAAGGGAGTCTATGGCTACACCTTC.

This chain links TRBV18 with TRBJ2-1, with 8 bases that match TRBD2. Looked up from germline, CDR1 is KGHSH and CDR2 is LQKENI. Losses at the gene ends were 0 bases for V and 3 bases for J; bases not matched to a gene: 4. The CDR3 runs to 16 residues. In nucleotides, the CDR3 is TGTGCCAGCTCACCACCCCCCCGGGGGGGCTACAATGAGCAGTTCTTC. It specifies CASSPPPRGGYNEQFF.

The chain has TRBV5-8 and TRBJ1-1; D might be TRBD1 (5 bases). V was cut by 6 bases and J by 11 bases, with 23 bases left in between. The germline CDR1 and CDR2 sequences are SGHTS and YDEGEE. This CDR3 contains 14 residues. CDR3 bases: TGTGCCAGCATCCCCCTTAGGGGAGGTTTTGCGGCTTTCTTT. Amino acid sequence: CASIPLRGGFAAFF.

The J gene is TRBJ2-3, the V gene TRBV29-1; 9 nucleotides align to TRBD2. The ends lost 7 bases at V and 4 bases at J; junction bases unmatched: 21. The length of the CDR3 is 18 residues. CDR1 and CDR2 (germline): SQVTM, ANQGSEA. CDR3 DNA: TGCAGCGCCAGAGGGTTAGCGGGAGTGACCACCGGGGCAGATACGCAGTATTTT. Amino acids: CSARGLAGVTTGADTQYF.

J is TRBJ2-5 and V is TRBV19; a possible D gene is TRBD1 (7 bases). The V end was cut by 5 bases, the J end by 2 bases, with 12 bases between. The CDR3 totals 14 residues. Germline values: CDR1 LNHDA, CDR2 SQIVND (reference sequence). This chain's CDR3 is CASSPQGGQETQYF. The CDR3 DNA reads TGTGCCAGTAGTCCCCAGGGGGGTCAAGAGACCCAGTACTTC.

The chain recombines TRBV7-9 with TRBJ2-1; 7 bases fit TRBD1. CDR1 is SEHNR and CDR2 is FQNEAQ in the germline V gene (reference sequence). The CDR3 runs to 16 residues. J gave up 5 bases and V 0 bases, and 7 bases lay outside the gene matches. CDR3 amino acids: CASSLARTGADNEQFF. In nucleotides, the CDR3 is TGTGCCAGCAGCTTAGCGCGAACAGGGGCGGACAATGAGCAGTTCTTC.

This clone was found a few times. This chain uses TRBV27 with TRBJ1-6, with 9 positions matching TRBD1. CDR1 is MNHEY, CDR2 SMNVEV, per germline (reference sequence). V dropped 3 bases and J dropped 11; count of bases not matched to a gene: 5. The CDR3 loop spans 14 amino acids. The CDR3 coding sequence is TGTGCCAGCAGTTTGGGGACAGGGTTTGCACCCCTCCACTTT. This codes for CASSLGTGFAPLHF.

The chain has TRBV10-1 and TRBJ2-4; 7 bases are shared with TRBD1. Per the germline V gene, CDR1 is WNHNN and CDR2 is SYGVQD (reference sequence). V lost 0 bases to trimming and J lost 9 bases; unmatched junction nucleotides: 2. The CDR3 consists of 13 residues. This chain's CDR3 is CASSESGQVIQYF. For the CDR3, the DNA is TGCGCCAGCAGTGAGTCAGGACAGGTCATTCAGTACTTC.

The chain links TRBV7-2 to TRBJ2-7, with 7 bases aligning to TRBD1. The CDR3 covers 14 residues. Germline trimming cut 5 bases from V and 5 bases from J; bases unmatched to any gene: 9. CDR1 and CDR2 from the germline V gene are SGHTA and FQGNSA. Here the CDR3 reads CASSDRTGRHEQYF. As DNA, the CDR3 is TGTGCCAGCAGCGACAGGACAGGCCGACACGAGCAGTACTTC.

The chain couples TRBV28 to TRBJ1-5; 10 nucleotides line up with TRBD1. V lost 8 bases to trimming and J lost 6 bases; unmatched junction nucleotides: 10. The CDR3 runs to 15 residues. Germline V CDR1 and CDR2: MDHEN, SYDVKM. The CDR3 sequence: CASSSMGDRGQPQHF. The CDR3 region has the DNA TGTGCCAGCTCATCGATGGGGGACAGGGGTCAGCCCCAGCATTTT.

The chain has TRBV19 and TRBJ1-2, with a possible D match to TRBD1 (5 bases). The CDR3 contains 15 residues. Trimming left V 6 bases short and J 6 bases short, with 20 bases between. CDR1 LNHDA and CDR2 SQIVND come from the germline V gene (reference sequence). CDR3 region: CASSLGRGVLDGYTF. The CDR3 nucleotides read TGTGCCAGTAGCCTGGGACGGGGGGTTCTGGATGGCTACACCTTC.

The V call is TRBV5-8, the J call TRBJ2-7, with D maybe TRBD1 (6 bases). Germline CDR1 SGHTS, CDR2 YDEGEE. The CDR3 consists of 13 residues. Between the trimmed V and J ends, which lost 4 bases and 1 base, there was a span of 9 bases. CDR3 nucleotide sequence: TGTGCCAGCAGCCTGGACAGATCCTACGAGCAGTACTTC. It is translated as CASSLDRSYEQYF.

The gene calls are TRBV3-1 (or the pseudogene TRBV3-2) and TRBJ1-1; no clear D. The germline V gene has CDR1 LGHDT and CDR2 YNNKEL (reference sequence). Between the trimmed V and J ends, which lost 4 bases and 2 bases, there was a span of 5 bases. This CDR3 comprises 12 residues. The CDR3 protein is CASSPSNTEAFF. The DNA for the CDR3 is TGTGCCAGCAGCCCTAGTAACACTGAAGCTTTCTTT.

V usage is TRBV20-1 and J usage is TRBJ1-1, with D perhaps matching TRBD1 (6 bases). V lost 8 bases and J lost 7, with 14 bases in between. Germline values: CDR1 DFQATT, CDR2 SNEGSKA (reference sequence). The CDR3 spans 11 residues. DNA of the CDR3: TGCAGTTTAACCCAGGGGATTGAAGCTTTCTTT. Amino acids: CSLTQGIEAFF.

The rearrangement links TRBV5-1 to TRBJ1-2; D is unclear. The CDR3 contains 13 residues. Germline CDR1 SGHRS, CDR2 YFSETQ. The ends were cut back, 2 bases at V and 2 bases at J, with 7 bases in the middle. The DNA of the CDR3 is TGCGCCAGCAGCTTTACACTAAACTATGGCTACACCTTC. It codes for CASSFTLNYGYTF.

This chain links TRBV7-8 with TRBJ2-7; D gene unclear. This CDR3 spans 12 amino acids. V was pared by 7 bases and J by 3 bases, with 10 bases between. The germline CDR1 and CDR2 sequences are SGHVS and FQNEAQ. The chain's CDR3 is CASTRTNYEQYF. CDR3 sequence (DNA): TGTGCCAGCACCCGAACAAACTACGAGCAGTACTTC.

This sequence joins TRBV18 and TRBJ2-2, with no clear D. Germline CDR1 reads KGHSH; CDR2 reads LQKENI. V was pared by 6 bases and J by 8 bases, with 22 bases between. The CDR3 runs 16 residues. CDR3 in DNA: TGTGCCAGCTCGCCTCGCGCGGCCTCGAGGTCGGGGGAGCTGTTTTTT. Protein sequence: CASSPRAASRSGELFF.

The CDR3 region is CASGLVLAPYEQYF. The CDR3, as DNA: TGTGCTAGTGGTTTGGTACTTGCCCCCTACGAGCAGTACTTC. The gene calls are TRBV12-5 and TRBJ2-7; D not certain. The CDR3 is 14 residues long. Germline V gene lookup returns CDR1 LGHNT and CDR2 FRNRAP. Trimming took off 0 bases at V and 2 bases at J, with 8 bases between the two ends.

The V gene is TRBV6-4, the J gene TRBJ2-3; 10 bases align to TRBD2. J was trimmed by 5 bases and V by 6 bases; bases with no gene match: 8. The CDR3 is made up of 15 amino acids. Germline loops: CDR1 MRHNA, CDR2 SNTAGT. The CDR3 DNA is TGTGCCAGCAGAAGCGGGGGGGCCCTAGTAGATACGCAGTATTTT. Its protein product is CASRSGGALVDTQYF.

The genes are TRBV19 and TRBJ2-1, with 12 bases identical to TRBD2. Trimming removed 4 bases from V and 6 bases from J; junction bases left unmatched: 13. CDR3 length equals 18 residues. In germline, CDR1 is LNHDA, CDR2 SQIVND (reference sequence). The CDR3 nucleotides read TGTGCCAGTAGTAGGCAACTAGCGGGAGGTGTCATACCCAATGAGCAGTTCTTC. Translated: CASSRQLAGGVIPNEQFF.

CDR3 region: CASSMGGTAGNTIYF. CDR3 bases: TGTGCCAGTAGTATGGGGGGGACTGCTGGAAACACCATATATTTT. The chain joins TRBV19 to TRBJ1-3; D may be TRBD1 (5 bases). V was clipped by 3 bases and J by 2 bases, with 11 bases between them. Per germline, CDR1 LNHDA and CDR2 SQIVND (reference sequence). The CDR3 sequence is 15 residues long.

The chain employs TRBV5-8 and TRBJ2-1; TRBD2 aligns across 9 bases. Germline V gene sequence: CDR1 SGHTS, CDR2 YDEGEE. This CDR3 has 15 amino acids. Losses at the gene ends were 6 bases for V and 8 bases for J; bases not matched to a gene: 12. CDR3 nucleotides: TGTGCCAGCACCTCTGAGGGACTAGCAGCGGATGAGCAGTTCTTC. As protein: CASTSEGLAADEQFF.

The rearrangement links TRBV14 to TRBJ1-1; tentative D call: TRBD1 (5 bases). Germline assignment: CDR1 SGHDN and CDR2 FVKESK. V was trimmed by 3 bases and J by 9 bases, leaving 17 bases between them. This CDR3 is 14 amino acids long. CDR3 loop: CASSQHTGSQQAFF. Here the CDR3 DNA reads TGTGCCAGCAGCCAGCACACAGGCTCCCAACAAGCTTTCTTT.

The V and J genes are TRBV7-6 and TRBJ1-1, with D possibly TRBD1 on 6 matching bases. The V end lost 5 bases, the J end lost 1 base, and 14 bases lay between the germline ends. CDR1 and CDR2 (germline): SGHVS, FNYEAQ. The CDR3 has 15 residues. CDR3 nucleotide sequence: TGTGCCAGCAGCCGATCGGACAGTTCGAACACTGAAGCTTTCTTT. This encodes CASSRSDSSNTEAFF.

The rearrangement joins TRBV7-9 to TRBJ1-2; 7 nucleotides align to TRBD1. CDR1 and CDR2 (germline): SEHNR, FQNEAQ (reference sequence). V lost 0 bases, J lost 6 bases, and 4 bases stayed unmatched. CDR3 length equals 14 residues. Here the CDR3 reads CASSLAGGRDGYTF. In nucleotides, the CDR3 is TGTGCCAGCAGCTTAGCAGGGGGCAGGGATGGCTACACCTTC.

This CDR3 is CASSLTGSSYNSPLHF. The DNA of the CDR3 is TGTGCCAGCAGCTTAACGGGGAGCTCCTATAATTCACCCCTCCACTTT. This sequence joins TRBV7-3 and TRBJ1-6; the D is unclear. Trimming took off 0 bases at V and 0 bases at J, with 6 bases between the two ends. The CDR3 extends over 16 amino acids. Germline V gives CDR1 SGHTA, CDR2 FQGTGA.

The chain employs TRBV10-3 and TRBJ2-5; D is undetermined. This CDR3 has 13 residues. V was pared by 3 bases and J by 1 base, with 6 bases between. Germline CDR1 is ENHRY and CDR2 is SYGVKD. The CDR3 loop reads CAISEPTQETQYF. The CDR3 coding sequence is TGTGCCATCAGTGAACCTACCCAAGAGACCCAGTACTTC.

This rearrangement joins TRBV5-1 to TRBJ1-1; D not resolved. From germline, CDR1 is SGHRS and CDR2 YFSETQ. The CDR3 has 15 residues. Trimming took off 0 bases at V and 0 bases at J, with 9 bases between the two ends. This chain's CDR3 is CASSLVPLMNTEAFF. The CDR3 bases are TGCGCCAGCAGCTTGGTTCCGTTAATGAACACTGAAGCTTTCTTT. Looking up the rest from reference TRBV5-1 and TRBJ1-1 gives the full variable domain: KAGVTQTPRYLIKTRGQQVTLSCSPISGHRSVSWYQQTPGQGLQFLFEYFSETQRNKGNFPGRFSGRQFSNSRSEMNVSTLELGDSALYLCASSLVPLMNTEAFFGQGTRLTVV.

The chain joins TRBV5-6 to TRBJ2-3; 7 nucleotides match TRBD2. CDR3 length equals 17 residues. The germline gives CDR1 SGHDT, CDR2 YYEEEE. Unmatched junction bases numbered 13, after V lost 3 bases and J lost 3 bases. The CDR3 DNA follows: TGTGCCAGCAGCTGGGACTCGGGAGGACATTTAACAGATACGCAGTATTTT. It yields the protein CASSWDSGGHLTDTQYF.

The V gene is TRBV5-5, the J gene TRBJ1-2, with 9 positions matching TRBD1. This CDR3 comprises 13 residues. The germline V gene encodes CDR1 SGHKS and CDR2 YYEKEE (reference sequence). V lost 1 base and J lost 7; bases outside the gene matches: 2. DNA of the CDR3: TGTGCCAGCAGCTTGTGGACAGGGGCTGGCTACACCTTC. Residues: CASSLWTGAGYTF.